This TCR beta chain was identified during a study of blood T cell repertoires in COVID-19. About the study: There were acute and convalescent COVID-19 samples, and they came from the United States, Italy and Spain. The cDNA or gDNA used as material had been derived from T cells, B-cell-depleted T cells, or PBMCs.

Per the authors' pipeline: Nucleated cell counts were estimated from reference gene primer amplification. Libraries were prepared by immunoSEQ multiplex PCR; TCRdb keeps only in-frame clonotypes and omits some of them. Clone size and the V and J calls come from that table; the DNA yielded D and trimming. The sample shows 60,000 to 70,000 clones, roughly 80% of them seen only once. Sample: peripheral blood. This clonotype originated in a woman in her sixties or seventies with acute or convalescent COVID-19.

CDR3 coding DNA: TGTGCCAGCAGTGAGGGATTGGGACAGGGAGGCACTGAAGCTTTCTTT. Translation gives CASSEGLGQGGTEAFF. The rearrangement links TRBV6-1 to TRBJ1-1; 9 bases agree with TRBD1. The CDR3 spans 16 residues. Germline CDR1 reads MNHNS; CDR2 reads SASEGT. V lost 3 bases, J lost 4 bases, and 9 bases stayed unmatched.